These 13 T cell receptor beta chains originate from one sample sequenced in a study of T cell responses to AZD1222 COVID-19 vaccine. Produced via immunoSEQ multiplex PCR; TCRdb's table is partial and in-frame only. This sample has around 99,000 clones; approximately 90% occur once, and the top ten carry roughly 21%. The source material was peripheral blood, sampled on day 0 of AZD1222 vaccination. Receptors originate from an adult in good health.

This rearrangement joins TRBV14 to TRBJ2-5, with no clear D. CDR3 length: 13 amino acids. Trimming removed 6 bases at V and 2 bases at J, with 10 bases between. In germline, CDR1 is SGHDN, CDR2 FVKESK. CDR3 nucleotide sequence: TGTGCCAGCAGTCGAGATACGCAAGAGACCCAGTACTTC. It encodes CASSRDTQETQYF.

This chain connects TRBV3-1 (or the pseudogene TRBV3-2) to TRBJ1-3; 7 bases match TRBD1. This CDR3 spans 16 amino acids. V lost 3 bases to trimming and J lost 2 bases; unmatched junction nucleotides: 7. Germline values: CDR1 LGHDT, CDR2 YNNKEL (reference sequence). The CDR3 coding sequence is TGTGCCAGCAGCCAGGGACAGACAACTGCTGGAAACACCATATATTTT. This translates into CASSQGQTTAGNTIYF.

The chain is built from TRBV5-1 and TRBJ1-4, with D maybe TRBD1 (5 bases). V lost 4 bases and J 6 bases, leaving 13 bases between the germline ends. Germline V gene data show CDR1 as SGHRS and CDR2 as YFSETQ. This CDR3 has 14 residues. This CDR3 reads CASSTGRPDEKLFF. CDR3 coding DNA: TGCGCCAGCAGCACGGGACGGCCGGATGAAAAACTGTTTTTT.

This chain connects TRBV16 to TRBJ2-2; D is possibly TRBD1 (5 bases). This CDR3 is 15 amino acids long. Per germline, CDR1 KGHSY and CDR2 FQNENV. With 2 bases removed from V and 3 bases from J, the gap between germline ends came to 10 bases. Here the CDR3 reads CASSQRKGYTGELFF. CDR3 in DNA: TGTGCCAGCAGCCAAAGGAAGGGGTACACCGGGGAGCTGTTTTTT.

This rearrangement joins TRBV6-5 to TRBJ1-5; TRBD1 matches 9 bases. This CDR3 spans 16 amino acids. Germline CDR1 and CDR2: MNHEY and SVGAGI. The V gene end was trimmed by 4 bases and the J gene end by 4 bases; junction bases not matched to a gene: 8. The CDR3 nucleotides read TGTGCCAGCAGTTTACGACAGGGGGGAGGGAATCAGCCCCAGCATTTT. This sequence encodes CASSLRQGGGNQPQHF.

The CDR3 DNA sequence: TGTGCCAGCAGTCGCAGAGGGTCTGAAAAACTGTTTTTT. Residues: CASSRRGSEKLFF. The chain couples TRBV12-3 or TRBV12-4 to TRBJ1-4, with unresolved D. The CDR3 has 13 residues. V was pared by 5 bases and J by 7 bases, with 11 bases between.

The chain uses TRBV6-1 and TRBJ1-5; D is unclear. Germline V gives CDR1 MNHNS, CDR2 SASEGT. The ends were cut back, 1 base at V and 0 bases at J, with 10 bases in the middle. This CDR3 has 16 residues. The CDR3 region has the DNA TGTGCCAGCAGTGAAGAGTCTCGTTATAGCAATCAGCCCCAGCATTTT. Protein sequence: CASSEESRYSNQPQHF.

The rearrangement links TRBV14 to TRBJ1-2, with D maybe TRBD1 (5 bases). The CDR3 contains 13 residues. Trimming shortened V by 1 base and J by 4 bases, and 7 bases separated the two germline ends. The germline V gene has CDR1 SGHDN and CDR2 FVKESK. The CDR3 loop is CASSQGGGYGYTF. CDR3 sequence (DNA): TGTGCCAGCAGCCAAGGGGGGGGCTATGGCTACACCTTC.

The chain joins TRBV29-1 to TRBJ2-5, with 9 bases lining up with TRBD1. CDR1 is SQVTM, CDR2 ANQGSEA, per germline. Trimming took 5 bases from V and 2 from J; bases not matched to a gene: 9. The CDR3 has 15 residues. The CDR3 DNA follows: TGCAGCGTTTCTTATGGGACAGGGCTACAAGAGACCCAGTACTTC. It translates to CSVSYGTGLQETQYF.

The chain joins TRBV5-5 to TRBJ1-2; D unclear. In germline, CDR1 is SGHKS, CDR2 YYEKEE (reference sequence). V was clipped by 2 bases and J by 4 bases, with 15 bases between them. The CDR3 spans 15 residues. DNA for the CDR3: TGTGCCAGCAGCTTACTATTTCGGGAGTCCTATGGCTACACCTTC. It yields the protein CASSLLFRESYGYTF. Drawing the rest from reference TRBV5-5 and TRBJ1-2, the complete variable domain is DAGVTQSPTHLIKTRGQQVTLRCSPISGHKSVSWYQQVLGQGPQFIFQYYEKEERGRGNFPDRFSARQFPNYSSELNVNALLLGDSALYLCASSLLFRESYGYTFGSGTRLTVV.

The chain joins TRBV6-2 or TRBV6-3 to TRBJ1-6; 7 bases line up with TRBD1. Germline V gene data show CDR1 as MNHEY and CDR2 as SVGEGT. The J segment lost 0 bases and the V segment lost 3 bases, leaving 11 bases of the junction unmatched. CDR3 length: 19 residues. CDR3 region: CASSYSGTVFGSYNSPLHF. The CDR3, as DNA: TGTGCCAGCAGTTATTCCGGGACAGTATTCGGCTCCTATAATTCACCCCTCCACTTT.

The rearrangement links TRBV6-2 or TRBV6-3 to TRBJ1-1, with D maybe TRBD1 (5 bases). The germline V and J ends were trimmed by 2 bases and 10 bases, with 14 bases remaining between them. This CDR3 has 13 amino acids. The germline CDR1 and CDR2 sequences are MNHEY and SVGEGT. The CDR3 DNA reads as TGTGCCAGCAGTTACGGGTTTGGGGCCGTAGCTTTCTTT. Its protein product is CASSYGFGAVAFF.

The chain is built from TRBV10-3 and TRBJ2-7; TRBD2 is a possible D gene (6 bases). V lost 2 bases to trimming and J lost 3 bases, with 14 bases between them. CDR1 and CDR2 (germline): ENHRY, SYGVKD. CDR3 length equals 15 residues. In DNA, the CDR3 is TGTGCCATCAGTGAGGCGGCGGGGTTACTCTACGAGCAGTACTTC. It encodes CAISEAAGLLYEQYF.